A selection of T cell receptor beta chains follows, all from one sample in a study of blood T cell repertoires in COVID-19. The method was immunoSEQ multiplex PCR; TCRdb's version includes in-frame clones alone and lacks a portion of them. This table has roughly 87,000 clones, 70% to 85% appearing once. The sequenced sample consisted of peripheral blood. Source of these receptors: a woman aged 80 or over with COVID-19, enrolled during active disease. Each CDR3 is given with its conserved first and last residue. Fields, in order: J gene, clone size, D gene, V gene, CDR3 protein, CDR3 DNA. The D gene is left open where the match is weak. Clone size is stated in some rows and not others, as once, few, many or a class when expanded.

TRBJ2-6 - - TRBV27 CASSSGVGSGANVLTF TGTGCCAGCAGTTCCGGGGTTGGCTCTGGGGCCAACGTCCTGACTTTC
TRBJ2-7 - TRBD1 TRBV5-1 CASSSAGTGGREQYF TGCGCCAGCAGCTCGGCCGGGACAGGGGGCCGCGAGCAGTACTTC
TRBJ2-7 - - TRBV18 CASSPGRGDEQYF TGTGCCAGCTCACCAGGCCGCGGGGACGAGCAGTACTTC
TRBJ1-1 few - TRBV25-1 CASLLNTEAFF TGTGCCAGCCTCCTAAACACTGAAGCTTTCTTT
TRBJ2-2 - - TRBV5-1 CASSSSEDGELFF TGCGCCAGCAGCTCTAGCGAGGACGGGGAGCTGTTTTTT
TRBJ2-4 - - TRBV7-2 CASSSGSVQYF TGTGCCAGCAGCTCAGGATCGGTTCAGTACTTC
TRBJ2-7 - TRBD1 TRBV7-3 CASSPPGGYEQYF TGTGCCAGCAGCCCCCCAGGGGGCTACGAGCAGTACTTC
TRBJ2-5 - TRBD2 TRBV23-1 CASPWREGRETQYF TGCGCCAGTCCCTGGCGGGAGGGCCGAGAGACCCAGTACTTC
TRBJ2-1 - - TRBV30 CAWQAGHNEQFF TGTGCCTGGCAAGCAGGGCACAATGAGCAGTTCTTC
TRBJ2-7 - - TRBV9 CASSASERAYEQYF TGTGCCAGCAGCGCCTCCGAGCGAGCCTACGAGCAGTACTTC
TRBJ1-2 - TRBD1 TRBV19 CASSNPGQSVYGYTF TGTGCCAGTAGTAACCCGGGACAGTCAGTTTATGGCTACACCTTC
TRBJ2-4 - TRBD1 TRBV12-3/TRBV12-4 CASSRDRGIQYF TGTGCCAGCAGCCGGGACAGGGGGATTCAGTACTTC
TRBJ2-7 few - TRBV5-1 CASSLEAGSHYYEQYF TGCGCCAGCAGCTTGGAGGCCGGGAGCCACTACTACGAGCAGTACTTC
TRBJ2-5 - - TRBV2 CASSDRGAETQYF TGTGCCAGCAGTGACCGGGGGGCGGAGACCCAGTACTTC